What follows is one T cell receptor beta chain and its context. Its target is unknown. The data were obtained in a study of response to subunit inactivated influenza vaccine. TCRdb analysed the RT-PCR reads with MiXCR anew, one entry per CDR3 protein. The data hold hundreds of thousands of distinct CDR3 sequences, with 18% observed a single time. The CDR3 spans 16 residues. The V end was cut by 1 base, the J end by 7 bases, with 18 bases between. The study, taken as a whole, reports: Each seasonal influenza vaccination recruits few new T cells, the authors suggested.

The sequence came from a man in his forties or fifties who received an inactivated influenza vaccine. The V and J genes are TRBV12-3 or TRBV12-4 and TRBJ2-3, with TRBD1 as a possible D gene (6 bases). This specimen was PBMCs from blood, taken roughly 5 days after vaccination. For the CDR3, the DNA is TGTGCCAGCAGTTTAGGCCGCAGGGGCCCCCTGAATACGCAGTATTTT. Protein product: CASSLGRRGPLNTQYF.